Presented here are 3 T cell receptor beta chains from one specimen sequenced in a study of T cells after yellow fever vaccination. Using its own MiXCR run on the 5' RACE reads, TCRdb lists one record per CDR3 protein. The sample records some 560,000 distinct CDR3 sequences, 17% being singletons. The sample consisted of PBMCs, taken less than 6 days after the first yellow fever vaccination. These TCRs come from a man in his late teens or twenties who received the YFV17D yellow fever vaccine.

This rearrangement joins TRBV25-1 to TRBJ2-7, with no clear D. Trimming took off 0 bases at V and 4 bases at J, with 10 bases between the two ends. Germline V lookup: CDR1 MGHDK, CDR2 SYGVNS. This CDR3 contains 14 residues. In DNA form, the CDR3 reads TGTGCCAGCAGTGAATACCTCACTGGGTACGAGCAGTACGTC. This gives the protein CASSEYLTGYEQYV.

This chain uses TRBV5-1 with TRBJ2-1; D might be TRBD2 (6 bases). V lost 5 bases to trimming and J lost 9 bases, with 21 bases between them. The CDR3 runs 15 residues. CDR1 is SGHRS, CDR2 YFSETQ, per germline. CDR3 amino acids: CASSSGVEVIGEQFF. The CDR3, as DNA: TGCGCCAGCAGTAGCGGAGTGGAGGTAATCGGTGAGCAGTTCTTC. The full variable domain, its missing parts supplied by reference TRBV5-1 and TRBJ2-1, is KAGVTQTPRYLIKTRGQQVTLSCSPISGHRSVSWYQQTPGQGLQFLFEYFSETQRNKGNFPGRFSGRQFSNSRSEMNVSTLELGDSALYLCASSSGVEVIGEQFFGPGTRLTVL.

In this sample, this clonotype turned up a few times. The chain carries TRBV6-1 and TRBJ2-1, with 7 bases aligning to TRBD1. The V segment lost 7 bases and the J segment 0 bases; nucleotides outside the gene matches: 12. CDR3 length: 17 amino acids. Germline-derived CDR1 and CDR2 are MNHNS and SASEGT. CDR3 in amino acids: CASIYAGQASSYNEQFF. In nucleotides, the CDR3 is TGTGCCAGCATCTATGCAGGACAGGCTAGCTCCTACAATGAGCAGTTCTTC.